The 13 T cell receptor beta chains below were found in one sample sequenced in a study of metastatic and nonmetastatic thyroid tumors. No treatment of any kind had been given to any patient before thyroid surgery. TCRdb re-analyzed the PCR reads through MiXCR. The sample shows around 17,000 clones, approximately 23% of them seen only once. The sample comprised adjacent normal tissue. Every receptor here comes from a female donor with papillary thyroid cancer or a benign thyroid nodule (not recorded which). Some clones in this sample may be carry-over from other donors' samples.

The gene calls are TRBV11-3 and TRBJ2-7; weak D call: TRBD1 (7 bases). The CDR3 spans 16 residues. Trimming stripped 5 bases from V and 0 bases from J, with 17 bases between. The germline CDR1 and CDR2 sequences are SGHNT and YENEEA. The CDR3 DNA reads as TGTGCCAGCAGCCTCCGTGGGGGGACAGCCTCCTACGAGCAGTACTTC. This gives the protein CASSLRGGTASYEQYF. The full variable domain, with the rest looked up from reference TRBV11-3 and TRBJ2-7, is EAGVVQSPRYKIIEKKQPVAFWCNPISGHNTLYWYLQNLGQGPELLIRYENEEAVDDSQLPKDRFSAERLKGVDSTLKIQPAELGDSAVYLCASSLRGGTASYEQYFGPGTRLTVT.

This clone was seen many times. The genes are TRBV20-1 and TRBJ1-2; no firm D call. The CDR3 contains 15 residues. V shed 2 bases and J shed 8 bases, with 21 bases lying between them. Germline CDR1 reads DFQATT; CDR2 reads SNEGSKA (reference sequence). The CDR3 coding sequence is TGCAGTGCTAGACCCCGTCTCCTGCGAACAAGGGGCTACACCTTC. This encodes CSARPRLLRTRGYTF.

This clone has at least ten counts. V and J are TRBV12-5 and TRBJ2-4, with D possibly being TRBD1 or TRBD2 (6 bases each). The CDR3 loop spans 14 amino acids. The V end lost 8 bases, the J end lost 0 bases, and 11 bases lay between the germline ends. Looked up from germline, CDR1 is LGHNT and CDR2 is FRNRAP. In DNA form, the CDR3 reads TGTGCTAGTATGGAGGGGGGAGCCAAAAACATTCAGTACTTC. It codes for CASMEGGAKNIQYF. The full variable domain, in which reference TRBV12-5 and TRBJ2-4 provide the parts outside the CDR3, is DARVTQTPRHKVTEMGQEVTMRCQPILGHNTVFWYRQTMMQGLELLAYFRNRAPLDDSGMPKDRFSAEMPDATLATLKIQPSEPRDSAVYFCASMEGGAKNIQYFGAGTRLSVL.

This clone qualifies as medium-sized. V and J are TRBV19 and TRBJ2-1; D uncertain. Germline V gives CDR1 LNHDA, CDR2 SQIVND (reference sequence). CDR3 length equals 14 residues. V lost 1 base, J lost 8 bases, and 12 bases lay in between. DNA of the CDR3: TGTGCCAGTAGTATAGTAATACCCAGCTATGAGCAGTTCTTC. Translating gives CASSIVIPSYEQFF.

The sample holds a few counts of this clone. The chain has TRBV28 and TRBJ2-2; 8 bases are a match to TRBD1. Germline CDR1 and CDR2: MDHEN and SYDVKM. The CDR3 is made up of 15 amino acids. J gave up 6 bases and V 3 bases, and 6 bases lay outside the gene matches. As DNA, the CDR3 is TGTGCCAGCAGTTTCGCAGGGGGCGCCTCCGGGGAGCTGTTTTTT. Translating gives CASSFAGGASGELFF.

This clone is medium-sized. This chain uses TRBV6-1 with TRBJ2-2, with 8 positions matching TRBD2. Per germline, CDR1 MNHNS and CDR2 SASEGT. J was trimmed by 5 bases and V by 6 bases; bases with no gene match: 11. The CDR3 is 16 amino acids. This CDR3 reads CASSLLAGGSTGELFF. The DNA for the CDR3 is TGTGCCAGCAGCCTTCTTGCGGGAGGTTCAACCGGGGAGCTGTTTTTT.

This clone is labeled medium-sized. The CDR3 coding sequence is TGTGCCAGCAGTATAGGGAGCGCCTACGAGCAGTACTTC. As protein: CASSIGSAYEQYF. The rearrangement uses TRBV28 and TRBJ2-7; D is possibly TRBD2 (5 bases). V lost 5 bases and J lost 2, with 10 bases in between. From germline, CDR1 is MDHEN and CDR2 SYDVKM. The CDR3 consists of 13 residues. Full variable domain (remainder filled in from reference TRBV28 and TRBJ2-7): DVKVTQSSRYLVKRTGEKVFLECVQDMDHENMFWYRQDPGLGLRLIYFSYDVKMKEKGDIPEGYSVSREKKERFSLILESASTNQTSMYLCASSIGSAYEQYFGPGTRLTVT.

This clone qualifies as medium-sized. The chain is built from TRBV6-5 and TRBJ2-1, with TRBD2 matching 9 bases. The CDR3 sequence is 18 residues long. Looked up from germline, CDR1 is MNHEY and CDR2 is SVGAGI. The ends lost 2 bases at V and 0 bases at J; junction bases unmatched: 8. CDR3 in DNA: TGTGCCAGCAGTTACCCCAAGGGACTAGCCTACTCCTACAATGAGCAGTTCTTC. Translated, it gives CASSYPKGLAYSYNEQFF.

This clone came up many times. The chain carries TRBV7-8 and TRBJ2-3, with TRBD2 matching over 13 bases. The CDR3 has 16 amino acids. V lost 3 bases, J lost 4 bases, and 4 bases stayed unmatched. Germline V gene sequence: CDR1 SGHVS, CDR2 FQNEAQ. The CDR3 sequence is CASSFTTSGRADTQYF. The CDR3 DNA reads as TGTGCCAGCAGCTTCACCACTAGCGGGAGGGCAGATACGCAGTATTTT.

This clone turned up a few times. The chain carries TRBV10-1 and TRBJ2-3; D uncertain. The CDR3 length is 16 residues. Trimming removed 3 bases at V and 0 bases at J, with 13 bases between. CDR1 WNHNN and CDR2 SYGVQD come from the germline V gene (reference sequence). CDR3 sequence: CASSEQPTSSTDTQYF. The CDR3 bases are TGCGCCAGCAGTGAACAGCCGACGAGTAGCACAGATACGCAGTATTTT.

This clone was recorded many times. In nucleotides, the CDR3 is TGTGCCAGCAGTGGGACCTTCGGGGAGCTGTTTTTT. It yields the protein CASSGTFGELFF. The rearrangement uses TRBV25-1 and TRBJ2-2, with D hard to call. Germline V gene lookup returns CDR1 MGHDK and CDR2 SYGVNS. CDR3 length: 12 amino acids. V dropped 4 bases and J dropped 7 bases, with 7 bases sitting between them.

In regard to this clone: A junction end diverges from the germline sequence, so it may reflect a read error. The chain uses TRBV2 and TRBJ2-3; D may match TRBD1 or TRBD2 (5 bases each). This CDR3 is 15 amino acids long. Germline CDR1 SNHLY, CDR2 FYNNEI. CDR3 nucleotides: TGTGCCAGACGGAACAGGAGGCCTGGCACAGATATGCAGTATTTT. It specifies CARRNRRPGTDMQYF.

This clone is medium-sized in the sample. The rearrangement joins TRBV2 to TRBJ2-3; 8 positions agree with TRBD2. Trimming at V came to 4 bases and at J to 3 bases, leaving 3 bases not matched to a gene. The CDR3 totals 14 residues. Germline V lookup: CDR1 SNHLY, CDR2 FYNNEI. Here the CDR3 reads CASSVSGITDTQYF. The CDR3 bases are TGTGCCAGCAGTGTTAGCGGGATTACAGATACGCAGTATTTT.